One and the same sample provided the 16 T cell receptor beta chains below, sequenced in a study of PD-L1 blockade in urothelial cancer (TCRdb year 2017). The time point label, as the study defines it: pretreatment peripheral blood. Library preparation employed the immunoSEQ multiplex PCR assay. TCRdb re-hosts the immuneACCESS table, in-frame sequences only. Its copies lack some clones; in the studies checked, an unresolved V gene accounts for under half of them, and the cause for the rest is not known. The sample table records tens of thousands of clones; around 91% of these occur just once. Jointly, the top ten make up about 1.7% of the sample. Specimen: PBMCs, collected around atezolizumab (anti-PD-L1) treatment. These receptors were obtained from a man aged 55 to 69 with urothelial cancer.

In this sample, this clone turned up once. The gene calls are TRBV5-1 and TRBJ2-1, with 8 bases aligning to TRBD2. The V gene's germline CDR1 is SGHRS and CDR2 YFSETQ. Unmatched junction bases numbered 13, after V lost 4 bases and J lost 7 bases. The CDR3 sequence is 16 residues long. CDR3 coding DNA: TGCGCCAGCAGCACCACTAGCGGTGAACCTACAAATGAGCAGTTCTTC. It encodes CASSTTSGEPTNEQFF.

The chain is built from TRBV4-3 and TRBJ2-3; weak D call: TRBD2 (5 bases). This CDR3 comprises 13 residues. V was shortened by 1 base and J by 5 bases, with 7 bases between the two germline ends. The germline CDR1 and CDR2 sequences are LGHNA and YSLEER. As DNA, the CDR3 is TGCGCCAGCAGCCAAGTTGCGGGAGATACGCAGTATTTT. As protein: CASSQVAGDTQYF.

In the case of this clone: A read error may account for a junction end that differs from germline. The V and J genes are TRBV28 and TRBJ1-1; the match to TRBD1 covers 9 bases. CDR1 and CDR2 from the germline V gene are MDHEN and SYDVKM. The CDR3 contains 13 residues. The CDR3 DNA reads TGTGCCAGCAGTTTGGGGACAGGGACTGGAGCTTTCTTT. Translating it yields CASSLGTGTGAFF.

The genes are TRBV4-2 and TRBJ1-2; no reliable D call. CDR3 length: 15 amino acids. V lost 4 bases, J lost 4 bases, and 16 bases lay in between. From germline, CDR1 is LGHNA and CDR2 YNFKEQ. The chain's CDR3 is CASSPQVLTSYGYTF. The CDR3 bases are TGTGCCAGCAGCCCTCAAGTCTTGACTAGCTATGGCTACACCTTC.

The chain links TRBV5-4 to TRBJ2-4, with 8 bases lining up with TRBD1. J lost 7 bases, V lost 3 bases, and 9 bases had no gene match. This CDR3 region has 15 residues. Germline V lookup: CDR1 SGHNT, CDR2 YYREEE (reference sequence). In nucleotides, the CDR3 is TGTGCCAGCAGCTCTCCGGGACAGGAATCGAACATTCAGTACTTC. Encoded protein: CASSSPGQESNIQYF.

The chain uses TRBV5-6 and TRBJ2-1; 7 bases align to TRBD2. The length of the CDR3 is 15 residues. The germline V gene has CDR1 SGHDT and CDR2 YYEEEE. V gave up 1 base and J gave up 8 bases; unmatched junction bases: 9. CDR3 protein: CASSLTLTSLDEQFF. The CDR3 nucleotides are TGTGCCAGCAGCTTGACCCTGACTAGCCTGGATGAGCAGTTCTTC. Complete variable domain (other parts from reference TRBV5-6 and TRBJ2-1): DAGVTQSPTHLIKTRGQQVTLRCSPKSGHDTVSWYQQALGQGPQFIFQYYEEEERQRGNFPDRFSGHQFPNYSSELNVNALLLGDSALYLCASSLTLTSLDEQFFGPGTRLTVL.

The gene calls are TRBV9 and TRBJ1-5, with D possibly matching TRBD1 (5 bases). The CDR3 covers 15 residues. Germline lookup yields CDR1 SGDLS and CDR2 YYNGEE. V was cut by 3 bases and J by 0 bases, with 10 bases left in between. For the CDR3, the DNA is TGTGCCAGCAGCGCGGAGGGGAATAGCAATCAGCCCCAGCATTTT. This sequence encodes CASSAEGNSNQPQHF.

The chain couples TRBV25-1 to TRBJ1-4, with D unclear. Germline V gene lookup returns CDR1 MGHDK and CDR2 SYGVNS. This CDR3 has 14 residues. Trimming cost V 3 bases and J 6 bases, with 11 bases left between them. The CDR3 nucleotides read TGTGCCAGCAGTGAGTACAGCGGGGATGAAAAACTGTTTTTT. Residues: CASSEYSGDEKLFF.

This clone occurred once. The chain uses TRBV30 and TRBJ2-5, with TRBD2 identical over 7 bases. CDR1 and CDR2 from the germline V gene are GTSNPN and SVGIG (reference sequence). After removal of 4 bases from V and 7 bases from J, the junction contained 3 bases not matched to a gene. CDR3 length: 11 amino acids. In DNA, the CDR3 is TGTGCCTGGAAGGGCGGGGGGACCCAGTACTTC. Translating it yields CAWKGGGTQYF.

The gene calls are TRBV4-2 and TRBJ2-7, with 10 nucleotides matching TRBD2. The CDR3 runs to 17 residues. Germline V CDR1 and CDR2: LGHNA, YNFKEQ. J was trimmed by 2 bases and V by 0 bases; bases with no gene match: 7. The CDR3 region has the DNA TGTGCCAGCAGCCAAGAGTGGGGAGCGGGAGGGACCTACGAGCAGTACTTC. It specifies CASSQEWGAGGTYEQYF.

The rearrangement links TRBV10-3 to TRBJ2-4, with TRBD1 identical over 8 bases. Losses at the gene ends were 6 bases for V and 2 bases for J; bases not matched to a gene: 9. The length of the CDR3 is 16 residues. CDR1 and CDR2 (germline): ENHRY, SYGVKD. CDR3 region: CAIRNPGGETKNIQYF. CDR3 coding DNA: TGTGCCATCAGGAACCCAGGGGGCGAGACCAAAAACATTCAGTACTTC.

The sample holds one count of this clone. V and J are TRBV12-5 and TRBJ1-2; possible D gene TRBD1, 6 bases. Germline CDR1 and CDR2: LGHNT and FRNRAP. The V end was cut by 6 bases, the J end by 7 bases, with 21 bases between. The CDR3 runs to 15 residues. The CDR3 reads CASGPNEQGSGGYTF. The CDR3 nucleotides are TGTGCTAGTGGGCCAAATGAACAGGGCAGTGGTGGCTACACCTTC.

This clone has only a few counts. The chain joins TRBV5-4 to TRBJ2-7; TRBD2 matches at 12 bases. Germline lookup yields CDR1 SGHNT and CDR2 YYREEE (reference sequence). The V gene end was trimmed by 2 bases and the J gene end by 6 bases; junction bases not matched to a gene: 6. The CDR3 is made up of 15 amino acids. DNA of the CDR3: TGTGCCAGCAGCTTAGGACTAGCGGGACCCCGCGAGCAGTACTTC. This encodes CASSLGLAGPREQYF.

J is TRBJ2-1 and V is TRBV29-1; 7 nucleotides match TRBD2. Germline V gene lookup returns CDR1 SQVTM and CDR2 ANQGSEA. This CDR3 is built from 14 residues. V lost 3 bases, J lost 8 bases, and 10 bases stayed unmatched. The CDR3 protein is CSVEVSLAEDEQFF. CDR3 bases: TGCAGCGTTGAGGTGAGTCTAGCGGAGGATGAGCAGTTCTTC.

The V call is TRBV19, the J call TRBJ1-2; tentatively, D is TRBD1 (6 bases). Trimming shortened V by 6 bases and J by 7 bases, and 12 bases separated the two germline ends. Germline V lookup: CDR1 LNHDA, CDR2 SQIVND (reference sequence). The CDR3 has 12 amino acids. DNA for the CDR3: TGTGCCAGTAGAGGGGGTGACGGTGGCTACACCTTC. It encodes CASRGGDGGYTF.

This chain links TRBV6-5 with TRBJ1-1, with D unresolved. Germline V gives CDR1 MNHEY, CDR2 SVGAGI. The CDR3 runs to 16 residues. The ends were cut back, 2 bases at V and 8 bases at J, with 21 bases in the middle. The CDR3 nucleotides are TGTGCCAGCAGTTACGACGGGGTCTCGGGAAACCTAGAAGCTTTCTTT. Protein product: CASSYDGVSGNLEAFF.